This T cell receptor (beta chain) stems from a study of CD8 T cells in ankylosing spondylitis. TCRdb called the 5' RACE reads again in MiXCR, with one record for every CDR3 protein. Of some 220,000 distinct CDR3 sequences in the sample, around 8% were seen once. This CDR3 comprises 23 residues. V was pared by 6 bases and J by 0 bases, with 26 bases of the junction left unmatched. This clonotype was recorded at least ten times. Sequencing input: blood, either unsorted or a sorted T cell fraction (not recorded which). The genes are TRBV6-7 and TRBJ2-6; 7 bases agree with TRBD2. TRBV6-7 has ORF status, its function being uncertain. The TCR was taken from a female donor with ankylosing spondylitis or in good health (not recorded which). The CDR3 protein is CASSPGGSSDPKWPNSGANVLTF. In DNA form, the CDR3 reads TGTGCCAGCAGCCCCGGCGGGAGCTCCGATCCGAAGTGGCCTAACTCTGGGGCCAACGTCCTGACTTTC.